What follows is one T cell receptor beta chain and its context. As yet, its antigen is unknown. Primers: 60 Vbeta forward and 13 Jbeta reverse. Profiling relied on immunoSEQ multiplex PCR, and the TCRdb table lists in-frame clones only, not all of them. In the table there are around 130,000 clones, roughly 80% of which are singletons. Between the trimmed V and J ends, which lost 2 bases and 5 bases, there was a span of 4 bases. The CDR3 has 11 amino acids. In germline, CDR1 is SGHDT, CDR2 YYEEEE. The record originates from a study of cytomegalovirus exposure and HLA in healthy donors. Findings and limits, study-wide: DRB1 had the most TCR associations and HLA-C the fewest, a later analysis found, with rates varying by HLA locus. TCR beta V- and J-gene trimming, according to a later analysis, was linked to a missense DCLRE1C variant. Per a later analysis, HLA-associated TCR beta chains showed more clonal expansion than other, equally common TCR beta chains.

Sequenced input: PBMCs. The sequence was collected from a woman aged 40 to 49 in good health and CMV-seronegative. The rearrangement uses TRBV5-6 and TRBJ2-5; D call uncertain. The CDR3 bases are TGTGCCAGCAGCTTCTCGGAGACCCAGTACTTC. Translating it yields CASSFSETQYF.